The clone carrying this TCR beta chain was counted a single time. Its antigen is unknown. The source of the sample is a study of shared clonotypes between healthy human individuals. Study-level findings and limits: Despite large depth, rarefaction showed incomplete sorted-subset sequencing. Across four donors, naive CD4 shared 5% to 6%, naive CD8 about 3.2%, memory CD4 2% to 2.5%, memory CD8 about 0.4%. Larger estimated richness was generally recorded for naive subsets relative to memory subsets.

The authors split each subset's genomic DNA evenly across several immunoSEQ plates. Some clones are missing from TCRdb's copy, which holds only in-frame ones; the method was immunoSEQ multiplex PCR. The table records around 650,000 clones, around 96% of them present only once. CD8 cells classed as naive were CD45RO-negative and positively selected for CCR7, excluding terminally differentiated effector memory CD45RA+ cells. V lost 5 bases, J lost 0 bases, and 9 bases stayed unmatched. Germline loops: CDR1 SEHNR, CDR2 FQNEAQ (reference sequence). The CDR3 has 16 amino acids. The sample consisted of naive CD8+ T cells sorted from blood. The rearrangement uses TRBV7-9 and TRBJ1-1; 7 nucleotides match TRBD1. This clonotype originated in a woman aged 30 to 39 in good health. CDR3 protein: CASSILPGQMNTEAFF. For the CDR3, the DNA is TGTGCCAGCAGCATACTACCGGGACAGATGAACACTGAAGCTTTCTTT.